This T cell receptor (beta chain) was captured by sequencing in a study of graft-versus-host responses after intestinal transplantation. As for the study in general: Multivisceral, liver-intestinal, or isolated intestinal transplants were given to recipients. Recipients uniformly received anti-thymocyte globulin induction, followed by tacrolimus and steroids for approximately 3 years. Study conclusions and caveats: There were GvH clones found in recipient marrow, and some of them appeared first in ileum or blood. Some patients had graft-donor T cell macrochimerism. In their allografts, the ratios of graft-versus-host to host-versus-graft T cell clones were high.

V lost 1 base and J lost 3, with 13 bases in between. The CDR3 consists of 15 residues. CDR1 SGHVS and CDR2 FQNEAQ come from the germline V gene. As concerns this clone: Its antigen is currently unknown.

Sequenced by immunoSEQ multiplex PCR; TCRdb stores in-frame clones only, minus some. The sample has some 10,000 clones, nearly 95% seen once. This specimen consisted of PBMCs, obtained around nine weeks after transplant. This sequence joins TRBV7-8 and TRBJ2-7; a weak D match, TRBD2 (5 bases). The receptor's source is a human patient who received an intestinal transplant, so some T cells may come from the graft donor. The CDR3 spells CASSLGGYEDYEQYF. CDR3 bases: TGTGCCAGCAGCTTAGGAGGGTACGAGGACTACGAGCAGTACTTC.